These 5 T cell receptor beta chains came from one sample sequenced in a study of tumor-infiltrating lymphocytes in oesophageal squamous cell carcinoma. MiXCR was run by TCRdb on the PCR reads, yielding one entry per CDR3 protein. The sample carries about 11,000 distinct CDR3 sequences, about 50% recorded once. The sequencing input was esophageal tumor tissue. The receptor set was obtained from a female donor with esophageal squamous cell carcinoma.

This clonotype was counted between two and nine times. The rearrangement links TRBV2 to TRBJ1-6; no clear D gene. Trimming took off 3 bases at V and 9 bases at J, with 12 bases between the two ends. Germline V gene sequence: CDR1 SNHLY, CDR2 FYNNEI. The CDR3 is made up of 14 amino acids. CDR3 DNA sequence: TGTGCCAGCAGTGATTGGCAGGTGGTTTCACCCCTCCACTTT. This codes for CASSDWQVVSPLHF.

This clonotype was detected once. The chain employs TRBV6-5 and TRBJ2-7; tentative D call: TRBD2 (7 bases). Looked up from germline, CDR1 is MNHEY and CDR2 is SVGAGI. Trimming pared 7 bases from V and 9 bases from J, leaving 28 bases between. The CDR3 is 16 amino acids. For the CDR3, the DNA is TGTGCCAGCAAAACCACAGGGACGGCGGGAGCAGATACGCAGTACTTC. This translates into CASKTTGTAGADTQYF.

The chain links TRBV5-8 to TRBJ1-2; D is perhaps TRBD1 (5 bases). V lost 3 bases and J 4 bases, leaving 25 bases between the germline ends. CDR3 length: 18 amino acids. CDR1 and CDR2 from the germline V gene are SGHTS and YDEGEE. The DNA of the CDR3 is TGTGCCAGCAGCTCCGGGGGGGAGCCGAAGGGTTGTGGCTATGGCTACACCTTC. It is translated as CASSSGGEPKGCGYGYTF. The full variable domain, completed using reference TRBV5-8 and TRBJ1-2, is EAGVTQSPTHLIKTRGQQATLRCSPISGHTSVYWYQQALGLGLQFLLWYDEGEERNRGNFPPRFSGRQFPNYSSELNVNALELEDSALYLCASSSGGEPKGCGYGYTFGSGTRLTVV.

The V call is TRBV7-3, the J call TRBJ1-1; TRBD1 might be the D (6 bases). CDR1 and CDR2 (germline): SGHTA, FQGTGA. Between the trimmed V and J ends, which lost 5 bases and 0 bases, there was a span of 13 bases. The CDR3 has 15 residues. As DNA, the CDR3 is TGTGCCAGCAGCCACACCGGGGGGCTGAACACTGAAGCTTTCTTT. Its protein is CASSHTGGLNTEAFF.

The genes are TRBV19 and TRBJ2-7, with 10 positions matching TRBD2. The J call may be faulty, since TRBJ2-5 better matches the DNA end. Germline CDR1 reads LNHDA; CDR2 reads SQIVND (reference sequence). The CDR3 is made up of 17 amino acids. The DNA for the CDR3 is TGTGCCAGTAGTCCCTGGGGGGCTAGCGGGAGATGGGAGACCCAGTACTTC. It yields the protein CASSPWGASGRWETQYF.